The 4 T cell receptor beta chains below all came from one sample that was sequenced in a study of follicular helper T cells after annual influenza vaccination. Documented time point: 2015-2016 season, pre-vaccination. The method was immunoSEQ multiplex PCR; TCRdb's version includes in-frame clones alone and lacks a portion of them. The repertoire holds about 12,000 clones, with approximately 80% as singletons. This sample comprised CXCR5+ CD38- circulating T follicular helper cells from blood, obtained on the day of influenza vaccination. Stated subset: circulating Tfh, non-naive CD4+CXCR5+PD-1+ (ICOS+CD38+ or ICOS-CD38-). These receptors all come from an adult who received the influenza vaccine.

This clone was counted only a few times. The J gene is TRBJ2-7, the V gene TRBV2; D gene unclear. The germline V gene has CDR1 SNHLY and CDR2 FYNNEI. This CDR3 has 12 amino acids. V gave up 3 bases and J gave up 5 bases, with 8 bases separating them. CDR3 in amino acids: CASSDEGNEQYF. The DNA for the CDR3 is TGTGCCAGCAGTGATGAAGGGAACGAGCAGTACTTC.

V usage is TRBV19 and J usage is TRBJ1-2; D not certain. Trimming left V 3 bases short and J 4 bases short, with 9 bases between. CDR1 and CDR2 (germline): LNHDA, SQIVND (reference sequence). The CDR3 is made up of 13 amino acids. Here the CDR3 DNA reads TGTGCCAGTAGTATTCCCAACGGCTATGGCTACACCTTC. Encoded protein: CASSIPNGYGYTF.

DNA for the CDR3: TGTGCCAGCAGTCGACAGGGTACGGGAGTCTACGAGCAGTACTTC. It specifies CASSRQGTGVYEQYF. The chain joins TRBV6-5 to TRBJ2-7, with a tentative D call TRBD1 (7 bases). This CDR3 has 15 amino acids. The ends were cut back, 5 bases at V and 3 bases at J, with 17 bases in the middle. The germline gives CDR1 MNHEY, CDR2 SVGAGI.

V usage is TRBV28 and J usage is TRBJ1-3; D may be TRBD1 (6 bases). V was cut by 4 bases and J by 4 bases, with 11 bases left in between. The length of the CDR3 is 14 residues. The germline V gene encodes CDR1 MDHEN and CDR2 SYDVKM. The CDR3 is CASSSGGWGNTIYF. The DNA of the CDR3 is TGTGCCAGCAGTTCTGGGGGCTGGGGAAACACCATATATTTT. Full variable domain (missing parts from reference TRBV28 and TRBJ1-3): DVKVTQSSRYLVKRTGEKVFLECVQDMDHENMFWYRQDPGLGLRLIYFSYDVKMKEKGDIPEGYSVSREKKERFSLILESASTNQTSMYLCASSSGGWGNTIYFGEGSWLTVV.